Following are 2 T cell receptor beta chains from one sample sequenced in a study of T cells expressing NK-cell markers. Reanalyzing the 5' RACE reads, TCRdb keeps one entry per CDR3 protein, without DNA. The sample has a few hundred thousand distinct CDR3 sequences. The sequencing input was blood T cells: a sorted CD56 or NKG2C T cell subset, CD4+ or CD8+ T cells, or bulk PBMC T cells (not recorded which). These receptors all stem from a man aged 18 to 29 in good health.

The chain combines TRBV20-1 with TRBJ2-1. Germline CDR1 DFQATT, CDR2 SNEGSKA (reference sequence). The CDR3 length is 15 residues. The CDR3 protein is CSARLPSTIYNEQFF.

The chain's CDR3 is CASSQNHSGTENTGELFF. The chain couples TRBV23-1 to TRBJ2-2; TCRdb's D gene call, TRBD1, goes unchecked for lack of DNA. TRBV23-1 is recorded as an ORF, its role being uncertain. The CDR3 is 18 amino acids.